The 4 T cell receptor beta chains below come from one sample, sequenced in a study of blood T cells in healthy people across ages. A J-beta primer mix and a sample-barcoded 5' primer were used in a second PCR of roughly 6 to 11 cycles. TCRdb recomputed calls from the 5' RACE reads with MiXCR, one row per CDR3 protein. The table has hundreds of thousands of distinct CDR3 sequences, 20% to 30% seen once; the top ten hold under 3%. These records were also assigned to another study, of T cells of mothers and their children.

The sample taken for sequencing was blood. These TCRs come from a boy between 10 and 17 years old in good health.

This clonotype was seen a few times. The V and J genes are TRBV20-1 and TRBJ1-5, with D hard to call. The CDR3 runs to 15 residues. The ends were cut back, 3 bases at V and 3 bases at J, with 15 bases in the middle. Germline values: CDR1 DFQATT, CDR2 SNEGSKA (reference sequence). Here the CDR3 reads CSASPSLGTNQPQHF. CDR3 nucleotides: TGCAGTGCTAGCCCCTCGTTAGGAACCAATCAGCCCCAGCATTTT.

The chain is built from TRBV28 and TRBJ2-5; 14 bases fit TRBD2. The better agreement between TRBJ2-7 and the DNA end casts doubt on the J call. The CDR3 length is 17 residues. Germline CDR1 and CDR2: MDHEN and SYDVKM. CDR3 nucleotides: TGTGCCAGCAGTCCTAGGACTAGCGGGGGGCACCGTCGCGAGCAGTACTTC. Amino acids: CASSPRTSGGHRREQYF.

This clonotype was picked up a small number of times. A junction boundary mismatches the germline segment, possibly from a read error. The chain employs TRBV28 and TRBJ2-1; the match to TRBD2 covers 7 bases. The CDR3 has 12 amino acids. The V gene's germline CDR1 is MDHEN and CDR2 SYDVKM. CDR3 nucleotides: TGTGCCAGCAGTTTCGTCCGGGGGGTCCCGGTCTTC. It is translated as CASSFVRGVPVF.

This chain uses TRBV29-1 with TRBJ2-5, with 9 positions matching TRBD1. The J segment lost 4 bases and the V segment lost 4 bases, leaving 7 bases of the junction unmatched. Germline V gives CDR1 SQVTM, CDR2 ANQGSEA. This CDR3 region has 14 residues. The CDR3 DNA reads as TGCAGCGTTGGGGAGACAGGGGGATTAGAGACCCAGTACTTC. This sequence encodes CSVGETGGLETQYF.